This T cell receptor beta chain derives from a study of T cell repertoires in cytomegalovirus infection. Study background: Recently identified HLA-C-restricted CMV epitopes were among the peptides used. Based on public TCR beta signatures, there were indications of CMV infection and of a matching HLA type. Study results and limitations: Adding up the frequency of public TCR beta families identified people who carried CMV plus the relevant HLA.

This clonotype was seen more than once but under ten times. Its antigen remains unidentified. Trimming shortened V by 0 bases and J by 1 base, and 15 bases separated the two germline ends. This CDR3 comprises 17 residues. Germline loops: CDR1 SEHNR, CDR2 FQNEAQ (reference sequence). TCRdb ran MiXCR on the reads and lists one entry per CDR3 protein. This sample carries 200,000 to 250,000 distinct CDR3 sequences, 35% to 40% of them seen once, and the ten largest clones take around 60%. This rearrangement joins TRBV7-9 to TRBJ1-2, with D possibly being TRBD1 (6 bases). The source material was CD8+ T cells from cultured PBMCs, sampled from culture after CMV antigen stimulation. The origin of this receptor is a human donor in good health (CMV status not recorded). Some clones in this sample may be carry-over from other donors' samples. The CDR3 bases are TGTGCCAGCAGCTTAGCATTCGGACAGCCGTTTAACTATGGCTACACCTTC. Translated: CASSLAFGQPFNYGYTF.